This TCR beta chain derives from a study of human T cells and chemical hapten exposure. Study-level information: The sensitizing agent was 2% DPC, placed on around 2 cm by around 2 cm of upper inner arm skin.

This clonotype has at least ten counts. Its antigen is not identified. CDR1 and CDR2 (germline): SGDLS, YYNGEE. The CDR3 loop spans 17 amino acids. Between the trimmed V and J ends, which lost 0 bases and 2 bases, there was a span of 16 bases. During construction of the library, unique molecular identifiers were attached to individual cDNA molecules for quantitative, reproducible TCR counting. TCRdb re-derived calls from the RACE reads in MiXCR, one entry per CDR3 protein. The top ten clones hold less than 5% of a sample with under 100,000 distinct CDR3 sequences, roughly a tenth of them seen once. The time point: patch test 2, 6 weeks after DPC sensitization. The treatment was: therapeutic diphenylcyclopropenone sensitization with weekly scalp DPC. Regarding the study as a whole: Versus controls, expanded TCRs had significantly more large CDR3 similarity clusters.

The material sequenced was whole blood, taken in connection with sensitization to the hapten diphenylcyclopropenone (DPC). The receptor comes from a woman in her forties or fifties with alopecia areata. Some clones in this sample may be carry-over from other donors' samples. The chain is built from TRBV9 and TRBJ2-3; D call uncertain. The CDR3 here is CASSVGSSGYYTDTQYF. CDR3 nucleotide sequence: TGTGCCAGCAGCGTAGGAAGTTCGGGCTACTACACAGATACGCAGTATTTT.